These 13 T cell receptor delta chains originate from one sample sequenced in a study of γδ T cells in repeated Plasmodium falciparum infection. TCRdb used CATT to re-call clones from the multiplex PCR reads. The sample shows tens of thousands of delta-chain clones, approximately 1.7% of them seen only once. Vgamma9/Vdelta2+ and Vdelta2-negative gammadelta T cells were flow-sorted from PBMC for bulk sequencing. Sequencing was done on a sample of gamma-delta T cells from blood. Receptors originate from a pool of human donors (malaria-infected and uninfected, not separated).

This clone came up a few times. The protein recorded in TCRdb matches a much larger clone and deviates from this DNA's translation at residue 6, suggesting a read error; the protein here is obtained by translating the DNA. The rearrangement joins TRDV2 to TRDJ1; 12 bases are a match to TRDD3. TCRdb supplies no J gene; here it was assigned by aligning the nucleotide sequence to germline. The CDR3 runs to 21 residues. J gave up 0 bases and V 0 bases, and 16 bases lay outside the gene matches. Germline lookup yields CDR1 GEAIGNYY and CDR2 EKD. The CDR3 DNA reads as TGTGCCTGTGACACCACATGGGGTACTGGGGGATACTATCCGTACACCGATAAACTCATCTTT. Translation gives CACDTTWGTGGYYPYTDKLIF.

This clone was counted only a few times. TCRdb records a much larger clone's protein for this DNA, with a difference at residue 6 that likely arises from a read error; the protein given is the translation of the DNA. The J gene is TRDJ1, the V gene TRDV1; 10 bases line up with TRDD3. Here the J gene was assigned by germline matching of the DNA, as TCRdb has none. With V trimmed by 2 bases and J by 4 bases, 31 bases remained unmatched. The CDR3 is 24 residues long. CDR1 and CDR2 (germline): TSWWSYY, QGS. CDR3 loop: CALGEDSVSELSPGGYGQRDKLIF. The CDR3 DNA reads TGTGCTCTTGGGGAAGACTCTGTATCCGAGTTGTCACCTGGGGGATATGGCCAGCGCGATAAACTCATCTTT.

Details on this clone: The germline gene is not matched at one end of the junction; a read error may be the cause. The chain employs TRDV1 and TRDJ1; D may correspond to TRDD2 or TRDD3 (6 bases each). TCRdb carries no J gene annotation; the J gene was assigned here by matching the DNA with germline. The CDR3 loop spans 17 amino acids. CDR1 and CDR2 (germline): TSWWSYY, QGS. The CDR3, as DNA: TGCTCTGGGGAATTAGTCCTACCCGTTGCGGGACCCGATAAACTCATCTTT. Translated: CSGELVLPVAGPDKLIF.

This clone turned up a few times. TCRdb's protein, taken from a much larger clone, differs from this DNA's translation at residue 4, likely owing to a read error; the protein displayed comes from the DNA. The CDR3 bases are TGTGCTCTTGAGGAACTCGGGCCCGCTTCCTACAGCTGGGGATTCCCCTTGTTCCTAGCGGATAAACTCATCTTT. This encodes CALEELGPASYSWGFPLFLADKLIF. The rearrangement links TRDV1 to TRDJ1; TRDD2 agrees at 8 bases. TCRdb gives no J gene; it was assigned here by matching the DNA to germline. The CDR3 has 25 amino acids. In germline, CDR1 is TSWWSYY, CDR2 QGS.

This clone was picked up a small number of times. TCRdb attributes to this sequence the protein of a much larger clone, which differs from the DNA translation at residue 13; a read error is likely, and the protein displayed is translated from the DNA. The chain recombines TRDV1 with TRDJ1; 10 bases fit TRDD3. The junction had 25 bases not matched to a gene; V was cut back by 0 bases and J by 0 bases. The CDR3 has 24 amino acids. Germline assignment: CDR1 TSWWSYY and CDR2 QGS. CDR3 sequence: CALGELRSYLLRAGGYIHTDKLIF. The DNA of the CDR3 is TGTGCTCTTGGGGAACTCAGATCCTACCTCCTTCGTGCTGGGGGATATATCCACACCGATAAACTCATCTTT.

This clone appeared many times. CDR3 sequence reads: CALGELGTGWGILKSTDKLIF. The CDR3 DNA reads TGTGCTCTTGGGGAACTAGGGACCGGCTGGGGGATCCTAAAGAGCACCGATAAACTCATCTTT. The chain joins TRDV1 to TRDJ1; 9 nucleotides line up with TRDD3. Germline values: CDR1 TSWWSYY, CDR2 QGS. With V trimmed by 0 bases and J by 1 base, 18 bases remained unmatched. The CDR3 is made up of 21 amino acids.

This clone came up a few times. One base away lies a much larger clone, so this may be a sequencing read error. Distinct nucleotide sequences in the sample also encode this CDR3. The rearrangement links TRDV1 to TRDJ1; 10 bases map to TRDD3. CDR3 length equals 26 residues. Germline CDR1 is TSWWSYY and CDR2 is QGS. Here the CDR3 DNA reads TGTGCTCTCGGGGTTATTTCCACCTCCTATTGTTTCCTGGGGGATAAAGGTCTCGCGTACACCGATAAACTCATCTTT. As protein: CALGVISTSYCFLGDKGLAYTDKLIF.

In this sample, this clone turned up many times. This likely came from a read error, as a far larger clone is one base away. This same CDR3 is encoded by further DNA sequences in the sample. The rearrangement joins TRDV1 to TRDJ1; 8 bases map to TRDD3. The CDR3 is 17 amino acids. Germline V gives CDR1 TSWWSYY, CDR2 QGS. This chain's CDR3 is CALGEGTLGDYTDKLIF. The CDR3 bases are TGTGCTCTTGGAGAAGGAACTTTGGGGGATTACACGGATAAACTCATCTTT.

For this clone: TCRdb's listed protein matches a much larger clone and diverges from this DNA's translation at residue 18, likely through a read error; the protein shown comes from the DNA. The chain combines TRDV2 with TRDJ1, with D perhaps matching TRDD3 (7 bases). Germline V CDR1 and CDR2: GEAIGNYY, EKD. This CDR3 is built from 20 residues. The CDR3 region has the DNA TGTGCCTGTGACACATTTCCTAACTGGGGACATACGTGGGGCACCGATAAACCCATCTTT. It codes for CACDTFPNWGHTWGTDKPIF.

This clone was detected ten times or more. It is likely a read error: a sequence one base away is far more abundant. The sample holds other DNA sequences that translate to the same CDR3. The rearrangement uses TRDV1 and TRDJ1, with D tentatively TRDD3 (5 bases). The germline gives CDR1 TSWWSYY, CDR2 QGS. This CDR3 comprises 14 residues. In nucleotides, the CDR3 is TGTGCTCTCGGGGACGTTCTGTACACCGATAAACTCATCTTT. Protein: CALGDVLYTDKLIF.

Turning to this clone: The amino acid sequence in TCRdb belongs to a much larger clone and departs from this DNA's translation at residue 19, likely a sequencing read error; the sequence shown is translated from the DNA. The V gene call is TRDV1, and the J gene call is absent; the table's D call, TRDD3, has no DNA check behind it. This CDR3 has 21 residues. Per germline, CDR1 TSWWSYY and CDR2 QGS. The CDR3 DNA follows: TGTGCTCTTGGGGAACTAGCGGTGGCGGGATCCTCAAGATGGTACACCGATAAACCCATCTTT. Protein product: CALGELAVAGSSRWYTDKPIF.

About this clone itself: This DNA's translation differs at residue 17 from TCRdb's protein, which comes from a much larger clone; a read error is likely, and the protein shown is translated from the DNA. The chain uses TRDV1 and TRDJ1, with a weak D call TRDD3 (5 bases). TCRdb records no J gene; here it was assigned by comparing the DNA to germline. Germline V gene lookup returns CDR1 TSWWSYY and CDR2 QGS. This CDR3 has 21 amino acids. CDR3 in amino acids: CALGELAVAGSSRWYTNKLIF. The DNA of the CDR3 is TGTGCTCTTGGGGAACTGGCGGTGGCGGGATCCTCAAGGTGGTACACCAATAAACTCATCTTT.

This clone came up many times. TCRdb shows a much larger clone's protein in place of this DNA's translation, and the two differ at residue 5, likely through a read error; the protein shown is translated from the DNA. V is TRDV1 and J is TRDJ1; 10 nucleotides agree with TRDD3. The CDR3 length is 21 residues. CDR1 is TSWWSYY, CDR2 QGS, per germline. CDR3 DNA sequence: TGTGCTATTGGGGGACTAGATCATACTGTTATCGGGGGATACGGCACCGATAAACTCATCTTT. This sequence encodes CAIGGLDHTVIGGYGTDKLIF.